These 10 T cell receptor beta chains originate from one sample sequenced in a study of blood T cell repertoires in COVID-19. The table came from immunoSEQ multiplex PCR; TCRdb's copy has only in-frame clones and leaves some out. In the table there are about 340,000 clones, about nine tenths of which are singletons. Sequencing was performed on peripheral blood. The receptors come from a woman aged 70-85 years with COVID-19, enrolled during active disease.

This chain's CDR3 is CATSRDPQDRGLLFTIYF. CDR3 sequence (DNA): TGTGCCACCAGCAGAGATCCCCAGGACAGGGGGCTTCTTTTCACCATATATTTT. This chain links TRBV15 with TRBJ1-3; 11 bases fit TRBD1. With 0 bases clipped from V and 9 bases from J, the junction kept 13 bases outside the gene matches. This CDR3 is built from 18 residues. From germline, CDR1 is LNHNV and CDR2 YYDKDF (reference sequence).

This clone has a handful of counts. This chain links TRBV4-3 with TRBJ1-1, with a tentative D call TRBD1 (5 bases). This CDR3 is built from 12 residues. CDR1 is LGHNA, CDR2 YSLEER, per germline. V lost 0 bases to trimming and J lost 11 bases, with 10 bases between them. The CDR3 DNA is TGCGCCAGCAGCCAAGAGCAGGGTTTGGCTTTCTTT. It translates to CASSQEQGLAFF.

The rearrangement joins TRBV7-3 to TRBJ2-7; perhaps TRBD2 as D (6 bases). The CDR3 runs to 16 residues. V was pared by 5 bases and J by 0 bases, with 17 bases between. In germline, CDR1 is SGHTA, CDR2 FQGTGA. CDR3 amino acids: CASSVTGLNTSYEQYF. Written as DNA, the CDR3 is TGTGCCAGCAGCGTTACGGGACTGAATACCTCCTACGAGCAGTACTTC.

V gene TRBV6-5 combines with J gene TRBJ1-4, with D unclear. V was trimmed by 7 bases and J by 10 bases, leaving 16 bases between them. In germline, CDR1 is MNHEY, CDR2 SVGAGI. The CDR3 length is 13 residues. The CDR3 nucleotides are TGTGCCAGCAAAGACTCCCCGGTGGGAAAACTGTTTTTT. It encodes CASKDSPVGKLFF.

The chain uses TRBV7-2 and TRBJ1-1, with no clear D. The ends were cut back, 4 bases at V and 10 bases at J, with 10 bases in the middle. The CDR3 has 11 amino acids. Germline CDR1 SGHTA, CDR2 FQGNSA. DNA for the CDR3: TGTGCCAGCAGCTGGGGAGAGGGAGCTTTCTTT. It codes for CASSWGEGAFF.

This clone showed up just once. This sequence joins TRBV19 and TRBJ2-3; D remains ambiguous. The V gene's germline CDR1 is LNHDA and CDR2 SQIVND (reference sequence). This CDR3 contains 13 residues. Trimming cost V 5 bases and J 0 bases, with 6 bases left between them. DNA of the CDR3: TGTGCCAGTAGTCCCCCTAGCACAGATACGCAGTATTTT. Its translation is CASSPPSTDTQYF.

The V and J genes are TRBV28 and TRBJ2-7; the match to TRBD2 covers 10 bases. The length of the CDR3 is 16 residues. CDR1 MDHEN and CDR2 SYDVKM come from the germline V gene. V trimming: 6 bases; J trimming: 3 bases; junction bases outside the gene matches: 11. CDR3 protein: CASRYASGGQHYEQYF. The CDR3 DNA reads TGTGCCAGCAGATACGCTAGCGGGGGCCAACACTACGAGCAGTACTTC.

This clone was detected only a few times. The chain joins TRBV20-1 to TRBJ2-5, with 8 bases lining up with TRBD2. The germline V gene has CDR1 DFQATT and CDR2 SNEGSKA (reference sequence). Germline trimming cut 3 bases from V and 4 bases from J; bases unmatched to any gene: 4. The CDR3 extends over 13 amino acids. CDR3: CSASLRGAETQYF. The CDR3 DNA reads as TGCAGTGCTAGTCTGCGGGGGGCAGAGACCCAGTACTTC.

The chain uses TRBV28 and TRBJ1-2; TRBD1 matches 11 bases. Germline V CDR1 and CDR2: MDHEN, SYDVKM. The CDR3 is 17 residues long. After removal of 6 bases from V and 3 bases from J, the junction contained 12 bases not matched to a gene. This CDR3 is CASSALKRTGGDYGYTF. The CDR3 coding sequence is TGTGCCAGCAGCGCGCTGAAACGGACAGGGGGCGACTATGGCTACACCTTC.

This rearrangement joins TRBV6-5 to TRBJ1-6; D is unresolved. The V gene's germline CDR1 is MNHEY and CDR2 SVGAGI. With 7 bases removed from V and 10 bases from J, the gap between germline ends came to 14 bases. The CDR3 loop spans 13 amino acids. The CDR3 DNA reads TGTGCCAGCAAACCCCCAGGCGAATCACCCCTCCACTTT. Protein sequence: CASKPPGESPLHF.